These 11 T cell receptor beta chains originate from one sample sequenced in a study of blood T cell repertoires in COVID-19. The method was immunoSEQ multiplex PCR; TCRdb's version includes in-frame clones alone and lacks a portion of them. Among some 300,000 clones listed, 70% to 90% were seen once. Material for sequencing was peripheral blood. These receptors came from a woman aged 70 to 79 with COVID-19, enrolled during active disease.

The chain employs TRBV30 and TRBJ2-1; 9 bases match TRBD2. Germline loops: CDR1 GTSNPN, CDR2 SVGIG (reference sequence). The CDR3 contains 17 residues. V was pared by 3 bases and J by 4 bases, with 13 bases of the junction left unmatched. The CDR3 loop reads CAWSLLQRGGDYNEQFF. The CDR3 DNA reads as TGTGCCTGGAGCCTGCTCCAACGCGGGGGGGATTACAATGAGCAGTTCTTC.

This clone was observed a handful of times. This chain connects TRBV29-1 to TRBJ2-7; D is possibly TRBD1 (6 bases). This CDR3 region has 13 residues. The V end lost 6 bases, the J end lost 1 base, and 13 bases lay between the germline ends. Per germline, CDR1 SQVTM and CDR2 ANQGSEA. As DNA, the CDR3 is TGCAGCGTCTTCCGGGACAAATCCTACGAGCAGTACTTC. Protein sequence: CSVFRDKSYEQYF.

This clone was counted only a few times. The chain uses TRBV29-1 and TRBJ1-2; possibly TRBD1 for D (5 bases). Deletions cut 4 bases from V and 3 bases from J, with 12 bases between. Germline assignment: CDR1 SQVTM and CDR2 ANQGSEA. The CDR3 is 13 residues long. The DNA for the CDR3 is TGCAGCGTTGGGGGGGGTCTCGACTATGGCTACACCTTC. Protein product: CSVGGGLDYGYTF.

This clone was counted once. V and J are TRBV2 and TRBJ2-7, with D possibly being TRBD1 (7 bases). CDR3 size: 14 residues. Deletions cut 2 bases from V and 7 bases from J, with 15 bases between. CDR1 is SNHLY and CDR2 is FYNNEI in the germline V gene. The CDR3 sequence: CASSERQGLWEQYF. CDR3 nucleotides: TGTGCCAGCAGTGAAAGACAGGGACTTTGGGAGCAGTACTTC.

CDR3 DNA: TGTGCCAGCAGTTACCAGAATAGCAATCAGCCCCAGCATTTT. Translation gives CASSYQNSNQPQHF. The chain recombines TRBV6-2 or TRBV6-3 with TRBJ1-5; D is undetermined. Germline loops: CDR1 MNHEY, CDR2 SVGEGT. The CDR3 consists of 14 residues. Trimming removed 2 bases from V and 0 bases from J, with 5 bases in between.

CDR3 nucleotides: TGTGCCGCGGGGACTAGCGGGGGTCGGGAGACCCAGTACTTC. It is translated as CAAGTSGGRETQYF. The chain has TRBV24-1 and TRBJ2-5; 14 bases agree with TRBD2. Germline V gene data show CDR1 as KGHDR and CDR2 as SFDVKD. V shed 12 bases and J 5 bases; nucleotides not matched to a gene: 7. This CDR3 is 14 amino acids long.

V usage is TRBV24-1 and J usage is TRBJ2-1, with 10 bases identical to TRBD2. V was pared by 3 bases and J by 5 bases, with 6 bases of the junction left unmatched. Germline V gene sequence: CDR1 KGHDR, CDR2 SFDVKD. The CDR3 consists of 16 residues. The CDR3: CATSDTRTSGDNEQFF. CDR3 in DNA: TGTGCCACCAGTGATACTAGGACTAGCGGAGACAATGAGCAGTTCTTC.

The chain couples TRBV5-4 to TRBJ1-5; the match to TRBD1 covers 9 bases. Trimming cost V 4 bases and J 5 bases; bases outside gene matches: 7. The CDR3 is 15 amino acids. Germline CDR1 SGHNT, CDR2 YYREEE (reference sequence). The DNA of the CDR3 is TGTGCCAGCAGCCACACGGGACAGGGAGATCAGCCCCAGCATTTT. The encoded protein is CASSHTGQGDQPQHF.

The chain recombines TRBV2 with TRBJ1-5; D call uncertain. The CDR3 length is 9 residues. The germline V gene encodes CDR1 SNHLY and CDR2 FYNNEI. V gave up 7 bases and J gave up 12 bases, with 7 bases separating them. The CDR3 is CASNLSQHF. The CDR3 DNA reads TGTGCCAGCAACCTAAGCCAGCATTTT.

This chain uses TRBV24-1 with TRBJ1-2, with D possibly TRBD1 on 5 matching bases. Germline CDR1 is KGHDR and CDR2 is SFDVKD. CDR3 length: 15 residues. V was clipped by 0 bases and J by 2 bases, with 9 bases between them. CDR3 in DNA: TGTGCCACCAGTGATTTGCGGGGGGGAAACTATGGCTACACCTTC. This translates into CATSDLRGGNYGYTF.

This chain connects TRBV6-5 to TRBJ1-2; a possible D gene is TRBD1 (5 bases). The germline gives CDR1 MNHEY, CDR2 SVGAGI. The CDR3 totals 14 residues. V was shortened by 8 bases and J by 4 bases, with 17 bases between the two germline ends. CDR3 bases: TGTGCCAGCCGACCGGGGGAGGGTTTCTATGGCTACACCTTC. Translated: CASRPGEGFYGYTF.